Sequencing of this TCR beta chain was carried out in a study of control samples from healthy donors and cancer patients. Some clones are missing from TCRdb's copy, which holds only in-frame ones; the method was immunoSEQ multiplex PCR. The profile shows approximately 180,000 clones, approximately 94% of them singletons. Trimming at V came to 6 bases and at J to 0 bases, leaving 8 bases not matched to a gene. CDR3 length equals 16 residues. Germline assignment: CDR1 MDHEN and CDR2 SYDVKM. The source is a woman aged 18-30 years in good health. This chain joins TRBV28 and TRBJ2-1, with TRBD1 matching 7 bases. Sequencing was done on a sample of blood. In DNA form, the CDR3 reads TGTGCCAGCAGCCCAACAGGGGCCCGCTCCTACAATGAGCAGTTCTTC. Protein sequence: CASSPTGARSYNEQFF.